The 22 T cell receptor beta chains below were found in one sample sequenced in a study of blood T cells in healthy people across ages. For the second PCR, which ran for roughly 6 to 12 cycles, a sample-barcoded 5' primer and a J-beta primer mix were used. TCRdb re-derived calls from the 5' RACE reads in MiXCR, one entry per CDR3 protein. This table has approximately 730,000 distinct CDR3 sequences, around half appearing once. Material for sequencing was blood. Receptors originate from a man aged 80 or over in good health.

This clonotype was detected only a few times. The chain recombines TRBV18 with TRBJ2-5; D perhaps matches TRBD2 (6 bases). Trimming took 4 bases from V and 4 from J, leaving 13 bases between them. Germline CDR1 is KGHSH and CDR2 is LQKENI. The CDR3 consists of 14 residues. CDR3 protein: CASSRDPGRETQYF. In DNA, the CDR3 is TGTGCCAGCTCACGGGACCCCGGGAGAGAGACCCAGTACTTC.

The chain joins TRBV12-3 or TRBV12-4 to TRBJ1-2; TRBD1 is a possible D gene (6 bases). Between the trimmed V and J ends, which lost 3 bases and 5 bases, there was a span of 13 bases. This CDR3 region has 14 residues. The CDR3 region is CASSLDSKGYGYTF. The CDR3 nucleotides are TGTGCCAGCAGTTTGGACAGCAAGGGTTATGGCTACACCTTC.

J is TRBJ2-3 and V is TRBV7-3; D call uncertain. In germline, CDR1 is SGHTA, CDR2 FQGTGA. Trimming took off 6 bases at V and 1 base at J, with 20 bases between the two ends. CDR3 length: 17 residues. CDR3 in DNA: TGTGCCAGCAGTAAGAGTGTCCGGGCGGTCGGCACAGATACGCAGTATTTT. Translating gives CASSKSVRAVGTDTQYF.

This clonotype was seen a single time. The chain couples TRBV4-2 to TRBJ1-1, with D uncertain. Trimming cost V 0 bases and J 0 bases, with 8 bases left between them. Germline-derived CDR1 and CDR2 are LGHNA and YNFKEQ. CDR3 length equals 15 residues. The CDR3 coding sequence is TGTGCCAGCAGCCAAGATTGGTCGCTGAACACTGAAGCTTTCTTT. It codes for CASSQDWSLNTEAFF.

The chain is built from TRBV20-1 and TRBJ2-3; unclear D gene. The CDR3 sequence is 14 residues long. Trimming took off 5 bases at V and 3 bases at J, with 15 bases between the two ends. From germline, CDR1 is DFQATT and CDR2 SNEGSKA (reference sequence). The DNA of the CDR3 is TGCAGTGCTCAGAGAGACGACGGAACAGATACGCAGTATTTT. Amino acids: CSAQRDDGTDTQYF.

This clonotype was found a few times. This chain uses TRBV7-2 with TRBJ1-2; no definite D call. Germline V gives CDR1 SGHTA, CDR2 FQGNSA. The CDR3 spans 14 residues. Trimming left V 5 bases short and J 4 bases short, with 14 bases between. CDR3 DNA sequence: TGTGCCAGCAGCAGTATCGCGGTGGGCTATGGCTACACCTTC. It yields the protein CASSSIAVGYGYTF.

This clonotype has just a few counts. This rearrangement joins TRBV6-5 to TRBJ2-3; 7 nucleotides align to TRBD2. Unmatched junction bases numbered 5, after V lost 4 bases and J lost 1 base. Germline assignment: CDR1 MNHEY and CDR2 SVGAGI. The CDR3 loop spans 15 amino acids. The CDR3 DNA is TGTGCCAGCAGTTCGGCGGGGGTGGGCACAGATACGCAGTATTTT. It specifies CASSSAGVGTDTQYF.

The V call is TRBV20-1, the J call TRBJ1-2, with D perhaps matching TRBD1 (6 bases). This CDR3 is 15 amino acids long. Germline-derived CDR1 and CDR2 are DFQATT and SNEGSKA (reference sequence). The CDR3 loop reads CSRTDAAGADYGYTF. The CDR3 coding sequence is TGCAGCCGGACCGACGCGGCGGGGGCGGACTATGGCTACACCTTC.

The chain links TRBV2 to TRBJ2-7, with D tentatively TRBD1 (5 bases). Trimming left V 5 bases short and J 4 bases short, with 15 bases between. The CDR3 is 14 residues long. Germline-derived CDR1 and CDR2 are SNHLY and FYNNEI. The CDR3 nucleotides are TGTGCCAGCAGTTACGACAGAGGACGATACGAGCAGTACTTC. It specifies CASSYDRGRYEQYF.

This chain uses TRBV13 with TRBJ2-1; TRBD2 matches 7 bases. CDR3 size: 13 residues. V shed 6 bases, J shed 8 bases, and the junction held 7 bases outside the gene matches. Germline V gene lookup returns CDR1 PRHDT and CDR2 FYEKMQ (reference sequence). The DNA for the CDR3 is TGTGCCAGCAGTTTACGCGGGGGAGATGAGCAGTTCTTC. It codes for CASSLRGGDEQFF.

The J gene is TRBJ2-3, the V gene TRBV10-3, with TRBD1 as a possible D gene (6 bases). Trimming pared 6 bases from V and 2 bases from J, leaving 12 bases between. This CDR3 is 14 amino acids long. Germline V CDR1 and CDR2: ENHRY, SYGVKD. In nucleotides, the CDR3 is TGTGCCATCAGCGCGAACAGGGCCACAGATACGCAGTATTTT. This gives the protein CAISANRATDTQYF.

This chain uses TRBV20-1 with TRBJ2-1; 12 nucleotides align to TRBD2. J was trimmed by 10 bases and V by 5 bases; bases with no gene match: 9. The CDR3 sequence is 14 residues long. Germline CDR1 reads DFQATT; CDR2 reads SNEGSKA (reference sequence). The CDR3 sequence: CSAVLAGGPREQFF. The CDR3 nucleotides read TGCAGTGCTGTCCTAGCGGGAGGGCCGAGGGAGCAGTTCTTC.

The chain links TRBV29-1 to TRBJ1-2, with 10 nucleotides matching TRBD1. With 6 bases clipped from V and 3 bases from J, the junction kept 4 bases outside the gene matches. The germline V gene encodes CDR1 SQVTM and CDR2 ANQGSEA. The CDR3 is made up of 13 amino acids. CDR3 in amino acids: CSVGGTGDYGYTF. CDR3 bases: TGCAGCGTCGGAGGGACAGGGGACTATGGCTACACCTTC.

The rearrangement links TRBV6-1 to TRBJ2-1; tentative D call: TRBD2 (5 bases). Trimming cost V 0 bases and J 10 bases, with 16 bases left between them. This CDR3 contains 15 residues. Germline CDR1 reads MNHNS; CDR2 reads SASEGT. The DNA for the CDR3 is TGTGCCAGCAGTGAAGCAGGAGGAAGCCCCATGGAGCAGTTCTTC. It codes for CASSEAGGSPMEQFF.

A few counts support this clonotype. The rearrangement links TRBV7-2 to TRBJ2-1, with 8 bases fitting TRBD2. The germline CDR1 and CDR2 sequences are SGHTA and FQGNSA. V was pared by 5 bases and J by 3 bases, with 12 bases of the junction left unmatched. The length of the CDR3 is 17 residues. Here the CDR3 DNA reads TGTGCCAGCAGCGAATATGGGGGGACTAGAGGCTACAATGAGCAGTTCTTC. It translates to CASSEYGGTRGYNEQFF.

The rearrangement joins TRBV7-8 to TRBJ1-1; D is possibly TRBD1 (6 bases). This CDR3 contains 13 residues. CDR1 and CDR2 (germline): SGHVS, FQNEAQ. V was pared by 6 bases and J by 5 bases, with 13 bases between. In DNA, the CDR3 is TGTGCCAGCAGTTGGGGGGCCCAAACTGAAGCTTTCTTT. Encoded protein: CASSWGAQTEAFF.

The gene calls are TRBV15 and TRBJ1-2; unclear D gene. Germline V gene lookup returns CDR1 LNHNV and CDR2 YYDKDF (reference sequence). Trimming stripped 3 bases from V and 2 bases from J, with 7 bases between. The CDR3 is 13 amino acids. The CDR3 region is CATSRNPNYGYTF. The CDR3 nucleotides are TGTGCCACCAGCAGGAACCCCAACTATGGCTACACCTTC.

The chain couples TRBV10-3 to TRBJ2-7; D tentatively reads TRBD1 or TRBD2 (5 bases each). Trimming cost V 5 bases and J 4 bases, with 15 bases left between them. The CDR3 has 14 amino acids. Germline V CDR1 and CDR2: ENHRY, SYGVKD. This chain's CDR3 is CAISPRDLGYEQYF. The CDR3 nucleotides are TGTGCCATCAGTCCCCGGGACCTAGGGTACGAGCAGTACTTC.

Points on this clonotype: The junction departs from germline at one end; a sequencing error may be responsible. This sequence joins TRBV20-1 and TRBJ1-1; D is unclear. Germline V gene sequence: CDR1 DFQATT, CDR2 SNEGSKA (reference sequence). There are 12 residues in the CDR3. Here the CDR3 reads CNATVATSEAFF. CDR3 coding DNA: TGCAATGCTACGGTCGCCACCAGTGAAGCTTTCTTT.

This clonotype was found a few times. This sequence joins TRBV5-1 and TRBJ2-7; TRBD2 might be the D (6 bases). With 7 bases removed from V and 1 base from J, the gap between germline ends came to 15 bases. Germline CDR1 and CDR2: SGHRS and YFSETQ. The CDR3 is 14 amino acids. Written as DNA, the CDR3 is TGCGCCAGCTCTGGCGCTAGCGATTCCTACGAGCAGTACTTC. This translates into CASSGASDSYEQYF.

The CDR3 loop is CASSQEGEGRVYEQYF. The CDR3 DNA sequence: TGTGCCAGCAGCCAAGAAGGAGAGGGGAGGGTCTACGAGCAGTACTTC. This rearrangement joins TRBV3-1 to TRBJ2-7; TRBD2 matches 7 bases. There are 16 residues in the CDR3. V lost 0 bases and J lost 3; bases outside the gene matches: 8. Germline V CDR1 and CDR2: LGHDT, YNNKEL (reference sequence).

J is TRBJ2-7 and V is TRBV10-2, with no clear D. The germline V gene has CDR1 WSHSY and CDR2 SAAADI. There are 13 residues in the CDR3. The V end was cut by 4 bases, the J end by 2 bases, with 9 bases between. CDR3 DNA: TGCGCCAGCAGTGTGTATCAGACCTACGAGCAGTACTTC. Protein sequence: CASSVYQTYEQYF.